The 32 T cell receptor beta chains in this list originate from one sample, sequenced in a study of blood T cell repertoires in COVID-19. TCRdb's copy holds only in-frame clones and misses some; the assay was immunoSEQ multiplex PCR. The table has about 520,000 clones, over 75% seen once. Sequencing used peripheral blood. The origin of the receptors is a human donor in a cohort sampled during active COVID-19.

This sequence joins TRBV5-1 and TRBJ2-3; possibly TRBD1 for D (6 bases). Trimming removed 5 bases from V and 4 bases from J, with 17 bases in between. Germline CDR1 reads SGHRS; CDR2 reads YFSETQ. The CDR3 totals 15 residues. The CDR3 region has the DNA TGCGCCAGCAGTCGGGACAACTCAGGGGCAGATACGCAGTATTTT. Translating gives CASSRDNSGADTQYF.

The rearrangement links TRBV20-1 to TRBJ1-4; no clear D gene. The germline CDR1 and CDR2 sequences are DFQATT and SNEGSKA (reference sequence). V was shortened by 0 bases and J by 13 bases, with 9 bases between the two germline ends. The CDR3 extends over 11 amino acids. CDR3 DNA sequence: TGCAGTGCTAGAGAGAGTACGATACTGTTTTTT. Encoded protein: CSARESTILFF.

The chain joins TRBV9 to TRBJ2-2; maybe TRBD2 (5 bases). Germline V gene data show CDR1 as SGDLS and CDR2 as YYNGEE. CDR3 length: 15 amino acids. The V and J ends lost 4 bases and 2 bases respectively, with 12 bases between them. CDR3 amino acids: CASSSHTSNTGELFF. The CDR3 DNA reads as TGTGCCAGCAGCTCCCATACTAGTAACACCGGGGAGCTGTTTTTT. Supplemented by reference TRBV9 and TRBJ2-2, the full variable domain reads DSGVTQTPKHLITATGQRVTLRCSPRSGDLSVYWYQQSLDQGLQFLIQYYNGEERAKGNILERFSAQQFPDLHSELNLSSLELGDSALYFCASSSHTSNTGELFFGEGSRLTVL.

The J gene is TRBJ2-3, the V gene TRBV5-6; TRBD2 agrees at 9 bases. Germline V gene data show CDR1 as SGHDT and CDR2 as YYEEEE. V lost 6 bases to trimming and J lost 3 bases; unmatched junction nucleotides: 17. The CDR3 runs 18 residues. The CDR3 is CASTLEGSGRVITDTQYF. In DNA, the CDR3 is TGTGCCAGCACCCTAGAAGGTAGCGGGAGAGTGATTACAGATACGCAGTATTTT.

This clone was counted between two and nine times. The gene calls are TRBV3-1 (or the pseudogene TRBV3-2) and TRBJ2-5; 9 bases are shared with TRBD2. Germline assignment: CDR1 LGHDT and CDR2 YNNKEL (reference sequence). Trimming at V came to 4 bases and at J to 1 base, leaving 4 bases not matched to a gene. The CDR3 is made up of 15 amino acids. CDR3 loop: CASSPDSGGQETQYF. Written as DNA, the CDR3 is TGTGCCAGCAGCCCGGATAGCGGGGGCCAAGAGACCCAGTACTTC.

In nucleotides, the CDR3 is TGTGCCAGCAGTGACGACGGGGGGCTGGATGGCTACACCTTC. It codes for CASSDDGGLDGYTF. The V and J genes are TRBV6-4 and TRBJ1-2; weak D call: TRBD1 (6 bases). The CDR3 is 14 residues long. V was pared by 2 bases and J by 6 bases, with 13 bases between. The germline CDR1 and CDR2 sequences are MRHNA and SNTAGT.

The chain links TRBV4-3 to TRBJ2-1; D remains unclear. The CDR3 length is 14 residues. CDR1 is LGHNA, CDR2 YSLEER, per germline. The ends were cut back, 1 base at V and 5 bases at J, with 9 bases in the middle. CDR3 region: CASSQGVANNEQFF. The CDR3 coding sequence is TGCGCCAGCAGCCAAGGGGTAGCTAACAATGAGCAGTTCTTC.

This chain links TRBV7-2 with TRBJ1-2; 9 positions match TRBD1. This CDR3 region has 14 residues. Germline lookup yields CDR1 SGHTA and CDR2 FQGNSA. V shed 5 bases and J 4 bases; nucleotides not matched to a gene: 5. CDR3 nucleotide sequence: TGTGCCAGCAGCCAAGCGACAGGGGGCTATGGCTACACCTTC. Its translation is CASSQATGGYGYTF.

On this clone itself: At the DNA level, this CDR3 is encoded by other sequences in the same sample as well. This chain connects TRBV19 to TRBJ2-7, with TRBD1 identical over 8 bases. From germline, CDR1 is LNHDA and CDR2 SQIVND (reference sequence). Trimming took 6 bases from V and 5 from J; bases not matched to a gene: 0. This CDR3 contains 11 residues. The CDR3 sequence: CASRQGDEQYF. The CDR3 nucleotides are TGTGCCAGTAGACAGGGGGACGAGCAGTACTTC. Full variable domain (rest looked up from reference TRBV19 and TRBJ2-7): DGGITQSPKYLFRKEGQNVTLSCEQNLNHDAMYWYRQDPGQGLRLIYYSQIVNDFQKGDIAEGYSVSREKKESFPLTVTSAQKNPTAFYLCASRQGDEQYFGPGTRLTVT.

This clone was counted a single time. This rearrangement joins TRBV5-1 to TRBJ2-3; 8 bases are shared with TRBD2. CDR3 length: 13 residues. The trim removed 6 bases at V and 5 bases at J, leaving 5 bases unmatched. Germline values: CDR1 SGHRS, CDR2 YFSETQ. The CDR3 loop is CASTLAGGDTQYF. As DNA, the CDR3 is TGCGCCAGCACCCTAGCGGGTGGAGATACGCAGTATTTT.

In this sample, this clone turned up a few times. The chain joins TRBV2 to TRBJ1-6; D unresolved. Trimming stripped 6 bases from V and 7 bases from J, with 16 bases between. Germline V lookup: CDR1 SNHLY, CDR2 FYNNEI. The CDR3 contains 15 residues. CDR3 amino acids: CASRPNSGGNSPLHF. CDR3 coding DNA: TGTGCCAGCAGACCCAACAGTGGAGGGAATTCACCCCTCCACTTT.

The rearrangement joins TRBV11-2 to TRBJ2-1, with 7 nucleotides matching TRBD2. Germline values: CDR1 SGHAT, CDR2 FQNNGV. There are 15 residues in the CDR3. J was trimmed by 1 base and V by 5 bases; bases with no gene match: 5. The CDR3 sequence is CASSPGGSSYNEQFF. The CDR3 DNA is TGTGCCAGCAGCCCCGGGGGGAGTTCCTACAATGAGCAGTTCTTC.

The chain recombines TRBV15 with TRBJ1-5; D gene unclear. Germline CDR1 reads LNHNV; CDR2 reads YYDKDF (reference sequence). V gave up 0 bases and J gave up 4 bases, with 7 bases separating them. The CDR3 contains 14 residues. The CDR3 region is CATSRDSGNQPQHF. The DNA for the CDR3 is TGTGCCACCAGCAGAGATTCAGGAAATCAGCCCCAGCATTTT.

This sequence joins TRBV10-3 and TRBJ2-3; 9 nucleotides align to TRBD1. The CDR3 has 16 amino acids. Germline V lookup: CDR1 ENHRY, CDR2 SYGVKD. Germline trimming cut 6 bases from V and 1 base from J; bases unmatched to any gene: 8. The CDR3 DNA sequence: TGTGCCATCAGCGGACCGGGGACAGGGCGCACAGATACGCAGTATTTT. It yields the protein CAISGPGTGRTDTQYF.

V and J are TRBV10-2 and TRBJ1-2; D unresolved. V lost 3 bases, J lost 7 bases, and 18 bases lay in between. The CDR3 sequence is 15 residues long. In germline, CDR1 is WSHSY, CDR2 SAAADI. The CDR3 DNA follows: TGCGCCAGCAGTGACCGCCAGGCCCCAGGTGGTGGCTACACCTTC. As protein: CASSDRQAPGGGYTF.

The CDR3 spells CATSDPRLGGQETQYF. As DNA, the CDR3 is TGTGCCACCAGTGATCCCCGTTTAGGCGGCCAAGAGACCCAGTACTTC. V gene TRBV24-1 combines with J gene TRBJ2-5; D unclear. V lost 3 bases, J lost 1 base, and 14 bases lay in between. The CDR3 is 16 amino acids. The germline V gene has CDR1 KGHDR and CDR2 SFDVKD.

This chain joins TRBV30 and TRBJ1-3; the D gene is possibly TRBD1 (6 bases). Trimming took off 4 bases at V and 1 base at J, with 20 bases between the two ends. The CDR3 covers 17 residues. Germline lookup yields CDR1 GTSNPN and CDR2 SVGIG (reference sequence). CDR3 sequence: CAWTILRGHISGNTIYF. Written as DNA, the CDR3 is TGTGCCTGGACCATCCTACGGGGACATATTTCTGGAAACACCATATATTTT.

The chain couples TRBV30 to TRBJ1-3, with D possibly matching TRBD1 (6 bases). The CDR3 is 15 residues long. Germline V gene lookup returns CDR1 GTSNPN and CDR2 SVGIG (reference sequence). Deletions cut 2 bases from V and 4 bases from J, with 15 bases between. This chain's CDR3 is CAWSLSGTNGNTIYF. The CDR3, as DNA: TGTGCCTGGAGTTTATCCGGGACAAACGGAAACACCATATATTTT.

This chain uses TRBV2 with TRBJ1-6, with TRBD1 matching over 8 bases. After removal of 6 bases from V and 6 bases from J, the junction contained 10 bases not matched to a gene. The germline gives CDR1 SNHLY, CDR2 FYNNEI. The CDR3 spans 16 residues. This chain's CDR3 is CASSRDRTPPNSPLHF. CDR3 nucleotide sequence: TGTGCCAGCAGCCGGGACAGGACTCCACCTAATTCACCCCTCCACTTT. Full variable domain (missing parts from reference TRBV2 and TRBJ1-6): EPEVTQTPSHQVTQMGQEVILRCVPISNHLYFYWYRQILGQKVEFLVSFYNNEISEKSEIFDDQFSVERPDGSNFTLKIRSTKLEDSAMYFCASSRDRTPPNSPLHFGNGTRLTVT.

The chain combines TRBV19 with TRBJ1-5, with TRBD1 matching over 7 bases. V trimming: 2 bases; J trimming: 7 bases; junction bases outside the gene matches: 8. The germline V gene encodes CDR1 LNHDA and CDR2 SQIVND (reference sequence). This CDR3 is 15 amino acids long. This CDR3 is CASSIQDRLGQPQHF. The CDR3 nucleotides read TGTGCCAGTAGTATACAGGACAGGCTCGGGCAGCCCCAGCATTTT.

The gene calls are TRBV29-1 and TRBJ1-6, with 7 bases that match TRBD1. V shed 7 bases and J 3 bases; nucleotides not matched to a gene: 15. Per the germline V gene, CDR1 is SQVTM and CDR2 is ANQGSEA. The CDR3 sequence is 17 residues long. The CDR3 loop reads CSAESQGQAIYNSPLHF. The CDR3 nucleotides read TGCAGCGCCGAAAGTCAAGGACAGGCAATCTATAATTCACCCCTCCACTTT.

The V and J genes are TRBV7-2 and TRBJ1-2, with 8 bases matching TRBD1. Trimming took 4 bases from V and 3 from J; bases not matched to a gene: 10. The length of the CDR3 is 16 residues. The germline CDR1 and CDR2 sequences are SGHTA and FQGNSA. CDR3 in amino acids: CASSYRQGRGDYGYTF. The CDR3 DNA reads TGTGCCAGCAGCTACCGACAGGGGAGGGGTGACTATGGCTACACCTTC.

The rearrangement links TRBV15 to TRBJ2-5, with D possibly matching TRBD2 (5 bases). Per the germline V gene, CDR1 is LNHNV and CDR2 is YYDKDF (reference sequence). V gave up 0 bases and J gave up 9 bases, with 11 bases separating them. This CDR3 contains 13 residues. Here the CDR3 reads CATSRDRGRAQYF. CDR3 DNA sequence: TGTGCCACCAGCAGAGACCGGGGTAGGGCCCAGTACTTC.

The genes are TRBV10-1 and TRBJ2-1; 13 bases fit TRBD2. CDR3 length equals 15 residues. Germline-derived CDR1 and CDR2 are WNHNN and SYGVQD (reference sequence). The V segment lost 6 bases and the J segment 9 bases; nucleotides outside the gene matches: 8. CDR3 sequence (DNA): TGCGCCAGCAGCCCCGGGACTAGCGGGAAGGGTGAGCAGTTCTTC. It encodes CASSPGTSGKGEQFF.

The CDR3, as DNA: TGCGCCAGCAGTGAGCCAACTACCAGGGGCAGTGGAGGCTACACCTTC. Translating gives CASSEPTTRGSGGYTF. The V call is TRBV10-1, the J call TRBJ1-2, with a tentative D call TRBD1 (6 bases). V was cut by 2 bases and J by 8 bases, with 21 bases left in between. CDR3 length: 16 residues. The germline CDR1 and CDR2 sequences are WNHNN and SYGVQD (reference sequence).

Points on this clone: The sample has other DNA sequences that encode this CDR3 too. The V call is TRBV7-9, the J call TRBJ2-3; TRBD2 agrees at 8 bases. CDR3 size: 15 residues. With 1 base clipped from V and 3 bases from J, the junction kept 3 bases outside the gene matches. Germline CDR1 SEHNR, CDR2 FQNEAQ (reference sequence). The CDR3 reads CASSLGLAGTDTQYF. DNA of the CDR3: TGTGCCAGCAGCTTAGGTCTAGCGGGTACAGATACGCAGTATTTT.

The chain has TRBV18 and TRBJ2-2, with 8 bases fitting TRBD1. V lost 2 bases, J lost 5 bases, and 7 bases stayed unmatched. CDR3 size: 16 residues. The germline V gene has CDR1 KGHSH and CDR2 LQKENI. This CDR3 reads CASSPGRTGRTGELFF. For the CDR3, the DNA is TGTGCCAGCTCACCAGGGAGGACAGGGAGGACCGGGGAGCTGTTTTTT.

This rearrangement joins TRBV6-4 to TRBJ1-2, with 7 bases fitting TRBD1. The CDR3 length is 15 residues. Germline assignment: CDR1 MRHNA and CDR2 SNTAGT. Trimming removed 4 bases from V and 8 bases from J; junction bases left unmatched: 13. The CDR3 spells CASSGDRVREGGYTF. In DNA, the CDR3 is TGTGCCAGCAGTGGCGACAGGGTTAGAGAAGGGGGCTACACCTTC.

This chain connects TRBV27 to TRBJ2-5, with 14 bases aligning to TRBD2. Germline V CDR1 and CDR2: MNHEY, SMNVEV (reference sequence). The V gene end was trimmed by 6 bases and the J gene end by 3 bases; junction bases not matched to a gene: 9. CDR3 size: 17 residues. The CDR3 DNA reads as TGTGCCAGCAGCCACTCCGGGGGACTAGCGGGAGAAGAGACCCAGTACTTC. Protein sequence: CASSHSGGLAGEETQYF.

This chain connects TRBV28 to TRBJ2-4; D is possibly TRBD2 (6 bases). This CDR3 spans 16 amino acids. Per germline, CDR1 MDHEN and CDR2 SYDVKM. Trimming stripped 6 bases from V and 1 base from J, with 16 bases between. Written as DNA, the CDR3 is TGTGCCAGCAGCCCAGTAGGAGGGTACGCCAAAAACATTCAGTACTTC. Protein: CASSPVGGYAKNIQYF.

CDR3 residues: CASSLLPPSGGAGEQFF. The CDR3, as DNA: TGCGCCAGCAGCTTGCTCCCCCCTAGCGGGGGCGCGGGGGAGCAGTTCTTC. This chain connects TRBV5-1 to TRBJ2-1, with 10 bases fitting TRBD2. The CDR3 has 17 residues. Germline loops: CDR1 SGHRS, CDR2 YFSETQ. Trimming at V came to 1 base and at J to 10 bases, leaving 14 bases not matched to a gene.

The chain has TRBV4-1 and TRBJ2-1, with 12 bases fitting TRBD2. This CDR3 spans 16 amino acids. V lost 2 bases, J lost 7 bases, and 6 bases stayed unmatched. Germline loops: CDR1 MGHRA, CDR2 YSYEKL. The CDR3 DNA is TGCGCCAGCAGCCAACAACTAGCGGGAGGACGGAATGAGCAGTTCTTC. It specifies CASSQQLAGGRNEQFF.